A selection of T cell receptor beta chains follows, all from one sample in a study of radiotherapy plus CTLA-4 blockade in lung cancer. Method: immunoSEQ multiplex PCR; TCRdb's copy keeps in-frame clones and lacks some. The table records 65,000 to 70,000 clones, about 80% of them present only once. This specimen consisted of peripheral blood, obtained from a patient treated with radiotherapy plus ipilimumab. Receptors were obtained from a human donor with non-small cell lung cancer who had a complete response to radiotherapy plus ipilimumab. Each CDR3 is given with its conserved first and last residue.

J gene,V gene,CDR3 protein
TRBJ2-2,TRBV9,CASSPHPGAGELFF
TRBJ1-5,TRBV11-2,CASSSAGLGDQPQHF
TRBJ2-7,TRBV4-1,CASSQDPGSSYEQYF
TRBJ2-7,TRBV11-3,CASSSTGYEQYF
TRBJ2-7,TRBV7-6,CASSLYPQGVNEQYF
TRBJ2-5,TRBV7-7,CASSRAAGQETQYF
TRBJ2-2,TRBV7-6,CASSLDRGNTGELFF
TRBJ2-3,TRBV30,CAWSVTDTQYF
TRBJ2-1,TRBV7-9,CASSLGGRSYNEQFF
TRBJ1-5,TRBV4-1,CASSQGGLSYQPQHF
TRBJ2-1,TRBV10-1,CASNQGGGPNNEQFF
TRBJ2-1,TRBV7-8,CASSPGQRGENEQFF
TRBJ2-1,TRBV10-1,CASADDSSYNEQFF
TRBJ1-4,TRBV27,CASRGQGAGEKLFF
TRBJ2-2,TRBV10-3,CAISESRVGGELFF
TRBJ1-2,TRBV11-3,CASSLDQGRSNYGYTF
TRBJ2-1,TRBV5-5,CASSLQGGPYNEQFF
TRBJ1-5,TRBV6-5,CASSTGGWQPQHF
TRBJ1-5,TRBV15,CATSREGANQPQHF
TRBJ2-7,TRBV2,CASSASRDRAYEQYF
TRBJ2-1,TRBV6-1,CASSSRDGSYNEQFF
TRBJ2-1,TRBV7-8,CASSLARGHLRELWYNEQFF
TRBJ1-1,TRBV6-1,CASSEGWGMNTEAFF